Listed below are T cell receptor beta chains from one sample, sequenced in a study of cytomegalovirus exposure and HLA in healthy donors. This table comes from immunoSEQ multiplex PCR, and its TCRdb copy is limited to in-frame clones, with some not included. The sample includes hundreds of thousands of clones, just over 85% of them seen just once. Sequenced material: PBMCs. These receptor sequences come from a woman between 18 and 30 years old in good health and CMV-seronegative. The CDR3 runs from the conserved cysteine through the conserved F or W. The order of the fields is CDR3 length, J gene, V gene, CDR3 protein.

16 | TRBJ1-1 | TRBV14 | CASSQKAGNMNTEAFF
17 | TRBJ1-4 | TRBV2 | CASSDGQGVLSNEKLFF
14 | TRBJ2-7 | TRBV6-5 | CASTPSGTSGEQYF
12 | TRBJ1-1 | TRBV19 | CASSMWGAEAFF
12 | TRBJ2-3 | TRBV6-5 | CASSYSAGAQYF
16 | TRBJ2-3 | TRBV28 | CASSPTGGSSTDTQYF
11 | TRBJ2-1 | TRBV27 | CATAGGFEQFF
11 | TRBJ1-2 | TRBV20-1 | CSARDGTQGDF
11 | TRBJ2-7 | TRBV2 | CASSSTYEQYF
14 | TRBJ2-3 | TRBV5-1 | CASSPGLKGDTQYF
13 | TRBJ2-5 | TRBV6-1 | CASSTSVAETQYF
13 | TRBJ2-7 | TRBV2 | CAITDRSSYEQYF
17 | TRBJ2-2 | TRBV9 | CASSTHRDRSNTGELFF
14 | TRBJ2-2 | TRBV2 | CASSVEGNTGELFF
15 | TRBJ2-1 | TRBV2 | CASSGNRGYNNEQFF
15 | TRBJ2-7 | TRBV13 | CASSQAGTGYSEQYF
13 | TRBJ2-7 | TRBV2 | CASSYTGAYEQYF
17 | TRBJ1-2 | TRBV10-3 | CAISDQSPGQGTYGYTF
18 | TRBJ2-5 | TRBV30 | CAWSQLAGGIFYQETQYF
16 | TRBJ2-7 | TRBV7-9 | CASSSLLVTGNYEQYF
16 | TRBJ2-1 | TRBV5-1 | CASSLARAGGYNEQFF
16 | TRBJ2-7 | TRBV28 | CASSSTSGSTSYEQYF